This T cell receptor beta chain came from a study of T cell responses to AZD1222 COVID-19 vaccine. Regarding the study as a whole: There were mostly white British donors and more females than males, and clonal diversity was possibly underestimated. Repertoires were obtained only post-peak T cell response. When two AZD1222 doses had been given, Spike-specific TCR breadth and depth rose.

Using immunoSEQ multiplex PCR, the repertoire was profiled, and TCRdb retains in-frame clones only, with some absent. The sample consists of about 110,000 clones, 92% of them appearing once. The CDR3 length is 15 residues. Germline CDR1 reads SGHTA; CDR2 reads FQGNSA. Germline trimming cut 2 bases from V and 4 bases from J; bases unmatched to any gene: 5. Comment on this clone: Its matching antigen is unknown.

The chain combines TRBV7-2 with TRBJ1-2; the match to TRBD1 covers 9 bases. The source is an adult in good health. This specimen consisted of peripheral blood, obtained on day 0 of AZD1222 vaccination. The CDR3 region has the DNA TGTGCCAGCAGCTTATGGGGACAGGGTTCCTATGGCTACACCTTC. Protein sequence: CASSLWGQGSYGYTF. Filled out from reference TRBV7-2 and TRBJ1-2, the complete variable domain reads GAGVSQSPSNKVTEKGKDVELRCDPISGHTALYWYRQSLGQGLEFLIYFQGNSAPDKSGLPSDRFSAERTGGSVSTLTIQRTQQEDSAVYLCASSLWGQGSYGYTFGSGTRLTVV.